Listed below are T cell receptor beta chains from one sample, sequenced in a study of T cell responses to AZD1222 COVID-19 vaccine. Libraries were prepared by immunoSEQ multiplex PCR; TCRdb keeps only in-frame clonotypes and omits some of them. This sample has approximately 180,000 clones, with 85% to 95% found just once. This specimen consisted of peripheral blood, obtained 28 days after the second dose of the MenACWY control vaccine. The receptors derive from an adult who received the MenACWY meningococcal vaccine as a control. CDR3s include the opening cysteine and the closing phenylalanine or tryptophan. D genes are given only for firm matches. Rows may omit the clone size; those that give it use once, few, many or a size class.

clone_size | d_call | j_call | v_call | cdr3_aa | cdr3_nt
NA | NA | TRBJ1-2 | TRBV6-5 | CASSPPPGHGYTF | TGTGCCAGCAGTCCGCCCCCGGGACATGGCTACACCTTC
NA | NA | TRBJ2-3 | TRBV2 | CASRAGSRTDTQYF | TGTGCCAGCAGGGCAGGGAGCCGCACAGATACGCAGTATTTT
NA | TRBD2 | TRBJ2-1 | TRBV20-1 | CSASLRLAGGVEQFF | TGCAGTGCTAGTCTTCGGTTAGCGGGAGGAGTAGAGCAGTTCTTC
NA | NA | TRBJ2-1 | TRBV13 | CASSPGSSYNEQFF | TGTGCCAGCAGCCCCGGTAGCTCCTACAATGAGCAGTTCTTC
once | NA | TRBJ2-4 | TRBV7-9 | CASRQPSAADYIQYF | TGTGCCAGCAGACAACCGTCGGCGGCCGATTACATTCAGTACTTC
NA | TRBD1 | TRBJ1-2 | TRBV28 | CASSQTGFAYGYTF | TGTGCCAGCAGTCAGACAGGGTTTGCCTATGGCTACACCTTC
NA | NA | TRBJ1-2 | TRBV28 | CASSSGDENYGYTF | TGTGCCAGCAGTTCCGGGGACGAGAACTATGGCTACACCTTC
NA | TRBD1 | TRBJ2-1 | TRBV29-1 | CSVGGRDRGIDEQFF | TGCAGCGTTGGGGGCCGGGACAGGGGAATCGATGAGCAGTTCTTC
NA | NA | TRBJ2-1 | TRBV11-2 | CASSLLIPNDEQFF | TGTGCCAGCAGCTTATTAATTCCCAACGATGAGCAGTTCTTC
NA | NA | TRBJ2-3 | TRBV2 | CASSPNPSSTDTQYF | TGTGCCAGCAGCCCGAACCCGAGTAGCACAGATACGCAGTATTTT
NA | NA | TRBJ1-5 | TRBV5-5 | CASSLGGSSQPQHF | TGTGCCAGCAGCTTGGGAGGGAGCAGTCAGCCCCAGCATTTT
once | NA | TRBJ1-1 | TRBV2 | CASSVDRVNTEAFF | TGTGCCAGCAGTGTGGACAGAGTGAACACTGAAGCTTTCTTT
NA | NA | TRBJ2-3 | TRBV7-2 | CASSLGGTVPSTDTQYF | TGTGCCAGCAGCTTAGGTGGTACAGTACCTAGCACAGATACGCAGTATTTT
few | TRBD1 | TRBJ2-3 | TRBV23-1 | CALQGGTGGAAGDLSTDTQYF | TGCGCCCTCCAAGGGGGGACAGGGGGCGCCGCGGGTGACCTTAGCACAGATACGCAGTATTTT
NA | NA | TRBJ2-7 | TRBV29-1 | CSVGEGGSYEQYF | TGCAGCGTTGGTGAGGGGGGCTCCTACGAGCAGTACTTC
NA | TRBD2 | TRBJ2-2 | TRBV19 | CASSIGSGRVSTGELFF | TGTGCCAGTAGTATTGGTAGCGGGAGGGTCTCCACCGGGGAGCTGTTTTTT
NA | TRBD1 | TRBJ1-5 | TRBV5-8 | CASSQPDRGLERNQPQHF | TGTGCCAGCAGCCAACCGGACAGGGGACTGGAACGCAATCAGCCCCAGCATTTT
NA | NA | TRBJ2-5 | TRBV5-4 | CASSLAGKETQYF | TGTGCCAGCTCATTGGCAGGGAAAGAGACCCAGTACTTC
few | NA | TRBJ2-1 | TRBV28 | CASNTGALRGGMGEQFF | TGTGCCAGTAATACCGGAGCTCTGCGGGGTGGTATGGGTGAGCAGTTCTTC
few | NA | TRBJ2-5 | TRBV5-4 | CASSLGTNPRQETQYF | TGTGCCAGCAGCTTGGGTACGAACCCTCGGCAAGAGACCCAGTACTTC
NA | TRBD2 | TRBJ2-7 | TRBV3-1/TRBV3-2 | CASSQGVGGSYEQYF | TGTGCCAGCAGCCAAGGGGTCGGCGGGAGTTACGAGCAGTACTTC
NA | NA | TRBJ2-6 | TRBV4-1 | CASSRLQKGGANVLTF | TGCGCCAGCAGCCGTCTTCAAAAAGGTGGGGCCAACGTCCTGACTTTC
NA | NA | TRBJ2-7 | TRBV7-6 | CASTLGQNYEQYF | TGTGCCAGCACCCTAGGACAGAACTACGAGCAGTACTTC
NA | NA | TRBJ1-4 | TRBV7-2 | CASSLDFREKLFF | TGTGCCAGCAGCTTAGATTTCCGTGAAAAACTGTTTTTT
NA | NA | TRBJ1-6 | TRBV7-9 | CASSPNRAGAYSPLHF | TGTGCCAGCAGCCCCAACAGAGCCGGGGCGTATTCACCCCTCCACTTT
NA | TRBD2 | TRBJ2-2 | TRBV5-1 | CASSHGLARNTGELFF | TGCGCCAGCAGCCACGGACTAGCGAGAAACACCGGGGAGCTGTTTTTT
NA | TRBD1 | TRBJ1-1 | TRBV11-2 | CASTLQGTTEAFF | TGTGCCAGCACCCTACAGGGGACCACTGAAGCTTTCTTT
NA | TRBD1 | TRBJ1-6 | TRBV5-4 | CASTTRGFSNSPLHF | TGTGCCAGCACAACCAGGGGGTTCAGTAATTCACCCCTCCACTTT
NA | TRBD1 | TRBJ2-7 | TRBV7-2 | CASSLGQGGYEQYF | TGTGCCAGCAGCTTAGGACAGGGGGGCTACGAGCAGTACTTC
NA | NA | TRBJ1-6 | TRBV10-2 | CASGAVQLNSPLHF | TGCGCCAGCGGGGCAGTCCAATTGAATTCACCCCTCCACTTT
NA | TRBD2 | TRBJ2-5 | TRBV5-1 | CASSLGLAGGETQYF | TGCGCCAGCAGCCTAGGACTAGCGGGAGGAGAGACCCAGTACTTC
NA | TRBD1 | TRBJ1-2 | TRBV30 | CAWSLGTGGYGYTF | TGTGCCTGGAGTCTCGGGACAGGCGGCTATGGCTACACCTTC
NA | TRBD1 | TRBJ1-2 | TRBV5-6 | CASRLDERTGSGYGYTF | TGTGCCAGCAGATTGGATGAGCGGACAGGGTCTGGTTATGGCTACACCTTC
NA | NA | TRBJ2-5 | TRBV29-1 | CSVWQDQETQYF | TGCAGCGTTTGGCAGGACCAAGAGACCCAGTACTTC
NA | TRBD1 | TRBJ1-2 | TRBV6-5 | CASSRTGNPNYGYTF | TGTGCCAGCAGTAGGACAGGGAATCCTAACTATGGCTACACCTTC
NA | TRBD2 | TRBJ2-3 | TRBV9 | CASSVGLAGTTDTQYF | TGTGCCAGCAGCGTCGGACTAGCGGGGACTACAGATACGCAGTATTTT
few | NA | TRBJ2-1 | TRBV6-6 | CASTRGSNEQFF | TGTGCCAGCACCCGAGGTAGCAATGAGCAGTTCTTC
NA | NA | TRBJ2-3 | TRBV7-9 | CASKKQASTDTQYF | TGTGCCAGCAAGAAACAGGCGAGCACAGATACGCAGTATTTT
NA | TRBD2 | TRBJ2-1 | TRBV27 | CASGRDSLTYNEQFF | TGTGCCAGCGGGAGGGACTCCTTAACCTACAATGAGCAGTTCTTC
few | NA | TRBJ1-1 | TRBV30 | CACLTSDSSSLGAFF | TGTGCCTGTTTAACCTCGGACAGCTCATCCCTGGGAGCTTTCTTT
NA | NA | TRBJ1-5 | TRBV19 | CASSIGGSNQPQHF | TGTGCCAGTAGTATAGGGGGGAGCAATCAGCCCCAGCATTTT
NA | NA | TRBJ2-6 | TRBV27 | CASSWGAGANVLTF | TGTGCCAGCAGTTGGGGGGCTGGGGCCAACGTCCTGACTTTC
NA | TRBD2 | TRBJ2-3 | TRBV10-3 | CAIRGLAGNTQYF | TGTGCCATCAGGGGACTAGCGGGGAATACGCAGTATTTT
NA | TRBD1 | TRBJ2-1 | TRBV27 | CASSLSSTGLGQFF | TGTGCCAGCAGTTTATCCTCGACAGGGTTAGGGCAGTTCTTC
NA | NA | TRBJ2-5 | TRBV18 | CASSPSARPYQETQYF | TGTGCCAGCTCACCTTCGGCGCGACCATACCAAGAGACCCAGTACTTC
NA | NA | TRBJ1-1 | TRBV19 | CASLPGAHNTEAFF | TGTGCCAGCCTACCCGGGGCCCATAACACTGAAGCTTTCTTT